The T cell receptor beta chain described here comes from a study of T cells in Graves' hyperthyroidism and ophthalmopathy. Concerning this clonotype: Its antigen is still unknown.

RNA transcripts provided the source from which TCR beta CDR3 regions were amplified. A first-round RT-PCR of the TCR CDR3 used the HTBI primer set. TCRdb independently ran MiXCR on the multiplex PCR reads; one entry per CDR3 protein. The sample has some 530,000 distinct CDR3 sequences; roughly 23% are singletons. Study-level results: Ophthalmopathy was told apart from stable hyperthyroidism by a 13 V-J model.

With 3 bases removed from V and 6 bases from J, the gap between germline ends came to 14 bases. The CDR3 has 14 residues. CDR1 LNHDA and CDR2 SQIVND come from the germline V gene (reference sequence). The chain combines TRBV19 with TRBJ1-2; D ambiguous. This TCR was recovered from a woman aged 70-85 years with Graves' ophthalmopathy. Sequenced input: blood. The CDR3 DNA reads TGTGCCAGTAGTATTCGGGCGGCCCCGAATGGCTACACCTTC. Translation: CASSIRAAPNGYTF. The full variable domain, in which reference TRBV19 and TRBJ1-2 provide the parts outside the CDR3, is DGGITQSPKYLFRKEGQNVTLSCEQNLNHDAMYWYRQDPGQGLRLIYYSQIVNDFQKGDIAEGYSVSREKKESFPLTVTSAQKNPTAFYLCASSIRAAPNGYTFGSGTRLTVV.